The 11 T cell receptor beta chains in this list originate from one sample, sequenced in a study of blood T cells in healthy people across ages. Through a sample-barcoded 5' primer and a J-beta primer mix, a second PCR was run for 7 to 11 cycles. TCRdb redid the calling of the 5' RACE reads with MiXCR, one entry per CDR3 protein. The data contain about 1.5 million distinct CDR3 sequences, less than 45% of them singletons. What was sequenced was blood. All receptors come from a woman younger than 35 in good health.

The V and J genes are TRBV2 and TRBJ2-2; TRBD1 matches 10 bases. Germline V gene lookup returns CDR1 SNHLY and CDR2 FYNNEI. Trimming cost V 6 bases and J 4 bases; bases outside gene matches: 5. The CDR3 spans 15 residues. CDR3 sequence reads: CASSRDRGSTGELFF. The CDR3 DNA sequence: TGTGCCAGCAGCCGGGACAGGGGTAGCACCGGGGAGCTGTTTTTT.

This clonotype was counted between two and nine times. V usage is TRBV4-2 and J usage is TRBJ2-1; 7 bases align to TRBD2. Germline values: CDR1 LGHNA, CDR2 YNFKEQ. This CDR3 spans 16 amino acids. V was pared by 1 base and J by 3 bases, with 6 bases of the junction left unmatched. The DNA of the CDR3 is TGTGCCAGCAGCCAAGCTGGACTAGTCCACTACAATGAGCAGTTCTTC. This translates into CASSQAGLVHYNEQFF.

The table lists this clonotype with a few counts. The chain is built from TRBV6-5 and TRBJ2-1, with TRBD2 matching 9 bases. The CDR3 has 17 residues. CDR1 MNHEY and CDR2 SVGAGI come from the germline V gene. Losses at the gene ends were 0 bases for V and 4 bases for J; bases not matched to a gene: 7. The CDR3 loop is CASSYSMATSGYNEQFF. The DNA for the CDR3 is TGTGCCAGCAGTTACTCGATGGCGACTAGCGGATACAATGAGCAGTTCTTC.

This clonotype was seen at least ten times. V is TRBV12-3 or TRBV12-4 and J is TRBJ2-1, with D possibly TRBD1 on 6 matching bases. This CDR3 spans 14 amino acids. V was cut by 1 base and J by 4 bases, with 8 bases left in between. CDR3 sequence (DNA): TGTGCCAGCAGTTTAGAAGGGACATACAATGAGCAGTTCTTC. It translates to CASSLEGTYNEQFF.

The chain carries TRBV25-1 and TRBJ1-2; D is perhaps TRBD1 (5 bases). Germline V gives CDR1 MGHDK, CDR2 SYGVNS. The V end lost 1 base, the J end lost 3 bases, and 9 bases lay between the germline ends. The length of the CDR3 is 14 residues. The CDR3 region has the DNA TGTGCCAGCAGTGAATTCAGGGACGACTATGGCTACACCTTC. Translation: CASSEFRDDYGYTF.

This clonotype showed up just a few times. This CDR3 reads CASSWQGGNQPQHF. CDR3 nucleotide sequence: TGTGCCAGCAGTTGGCAGGGGGGTAATCAGCCCCAGCATTTT. The V and J genes are TRBV6-2 or TRBV6-3 and TRBJ1-5; TRBD1 aligns across 7 bases. V lost 4 bases, J lost 4 bases, and 4 bases stayed unmatched. CDR1 and CDR2 (germline): MNHEY, SVGEGT. This CDR3 spans 14 amino acids.

The genes are TRBV7-2 and TRBJ2-7, with a tentative D call TRBD1 (6 bases). Germline V gives CDR1 SGHTA, CDR2 FQGNSA. V was pared by 2 bases and J by 7 bases, with 24 bases between. The CDR3 loop spans 17 amino acids. The CDR3 protein is CASSLLNRVNSYNEQYF. CDR3 DNA: TGTGCCAGCAGCTTACTCAACAGGGTTAACTCCTACAATGAGCAGTACTTC.

The V gene is TRBV7-9, the J gene TRBJ2-1; 9 positions agree with TRBD1. The trim removed 4 bases at V and 5 bases at J, leaving 15 bases unmatched. In germline, CDR1 is SEHNR, CDR2 FQNEAQ (reference sequence). This CDR3 spans 18 amino acids. The DNA for the CDR3 is TGTGCCAGCAGCTATTACGCGGGACAGGGCTTTCGTCACAATGAGCAGTTCTTC. It codes for CASSYYAGQGFRHNEQFF.

This clonotype has just a few counts. This sequence joins TRBV6-1 and TRBJ1-1; 8 positions match TRBD1. Germline assignment: CDR1 MNHNS and CDR2 SASEGT. The CDR3 length is 16 residues. Trimming at V came to 6 bases and at J to 0 bases, leaving 9 bases not matched to a gene. The CDR3 nucleotides read TGTGCCAGCAGAGGTCGGGCAGGGGGCTTGAACACTGAAGCTTTCTTT. Its protein product is CASRGRAGGLNTEAFF.

The genes are TRBV28 and TRBJ2-7; D gene unclear. The V gene lost 7 bases and the J gene lost 2 bases, with 15 bases spanning the gap. The germline gives CDR1 MDHEN, CDR2 SYDVKM. The CDR3 spans 14 residues. CDR3 in amino acids: CASIPSGSTYEQYF. The CDR3 nucleotides read TGTGCCAGCATTCCGTCCGGTTCCACCTACGAGCAGTACTTC.

This chain links TRBV28 with TRBJ2-7; 9 positions agree with TRBD1. Germline assignment: CDR1 MDHEN and CDR2 SYDVKM. Losses at the gene ends were 10 bases for V and 6 bases for J; bases not matched to a gene: 22. There are 17 residues in the CDR3. The CDR3 nucleotides are TGTGCCACCGCTTTTCCATTTTCCACGGGACAGGGATCCGAGCAGTACTTC. Protein sequence: CATAFPFSTGQGSEQYF.